Below, 17 T cell receptor beta chains from the same sample are listed, as sequenced in a study of blood T cells in healthy people across ages. With a J-beta primer mix and a sample-barcoded 5' primer, a second PCR ran about 7 to 12 cycles. Each CDR3 protein is one row after TCRdb ran MiXCR on the 5' RACE reads. This sample has about 770,000 distinct CDR3 sequences, with around 42% found just once. Material: blood. The receptors derive from a man in his sixties in good health.

The V and J genes are TRBV6-6 and TRBJ1-2; the match to TRBD1 covers 8 bases. The CDR3 runs to 16 residues. Germline lookup yields CDR1 MNHNY and CDR2 SVGAGI (reference sequence). Germline trimming cut 2 bases from V and 4 bases from J; bases unmatched to any gene: 9. The CDR3 reads CASSYQGTGGTYGYTF. CDR3 coding DNA: TGTGCCAGCAGTTACCAGGGAACAGGGGGGACCTATGGCTACACCTTC.

A few counts support this clonotype. The genes are TRBV20-1 and TRBJ2-7; D perhaps matches TRBD2 (6 bases). This CDR3 has 14 residues. Deletions cut 1 base from V and 5 bases from J, with 15 bases between. Germline V lookup: CDR1 DFQATT, CDR2 SNEGSKA (reference sequence). This CDR3 reads CSARGRDLPHEQYF. The CDR3, as DNA: TGCAGTGCTAGAGGACGGGACTTGCCCCACGAGCAGTACTTC.

Concerning this clonotype itself: A read error may be the cause here, since a much bigger clone is one base away. The chain is built from TRBV7-9 and TRBJ2-5, with 9 nucleotides matching TRBD1. This CDR3 has 12 residues. In germline, CDR1 is SEHNR, CDR2 FQNEAQ (reference sequence). Unmatched junction bases numbered 7, after V lost 6 bases and J lost 11 bases. For the CDR3, the DNA is TGTGCCAGCAGAACAGGGGGCTGGGGGCAGTACTTC. Amino acids: CASRTGGWGQYF.

This clonotype came up a few times. This sequence joins TRBV4-1 and TRBJ1-2; no clear D. The germline gives CDR1 MGHRA, CDR2 YSYEKL. CDR3 length: 15 amino acids. V gave up 4 bases and J gave up 7 bases, with 19 bases separating them. CDR3 in DNA: TGCGCCAGCAGCCCGGAAGGGTTAGCCATGAGTGGCTACACCTTC. It codes for CASSPEGLAMSGYTF.

Only a few counts were recorded for this clonotype. The DNA of the CDR3 is TGCGCCAGCAGCCAAGGACAGCAAGAAAAACTGTTTTTT. Its translation: CASSQGQQEKLFF. The V call is TRBV4-3, the J call TRBJ1-4; possible D gene TRBD1, 5 bases. The V end was cut by 1 base, the J end by 8 bases, with 8 bases between. Germline-derived CDR1 and CDR2 are LGHNA and YSLEER. The CDR3 sequence is 13 residues long.

The chain recombines TRBV6-5 with TRBJ1-2; no clear D. Trimming cost V 4 bases and J 0 bases, with 9 bases left between them. This CDR3 region has 14 residues. Germline V gene sequence: CDR1 MNHEY, CDR2 SVGAGI. The CDR3 region is CASSSSAANYGYTF. The CDR3 coding sequence is TGTGCCAGCAGTTCCTCGGCAGCTAACTATGGCTACACCTTC.

Regarding this clonotype: This CDR3 fails to terminate in the conserved phenylalanine or tryptophan, so it likely reflects a read error. CDR3 sequence (DNA): TGCAGCGTTGAAGTCAGGGGGGTGTCTGGCTACACCCTC. As protein: CSVEVRGVSGYTL. This sequence joins TRBV29-1 and TRBJ1-2; 7 positions agree with TRBD1. The CDR3 has 13 residues. After removal of 1 base from V and 7 bases from J, the junction contained 6 bases not matched to a gene. Germline-derived CDR1 and CDR2 are SQVTM and ANQGSEA.

V usage is TRBV12-3 or TRBV12-4 and J usage is TRBJ1-5; 8 bases fit TRBD1. V gave up 5 bases and J gave up 0 bases; unmatched junction bases: 9. The CDR3 extends over 17 amino acids. In nucleotides, the CDR3 is TGTGCCAGCAGTCGGACAGGGCCCAACATTAGCAATCAGCCCCAGCATTTT. Translated, it gives CASSRTGPNISNQPQHF.

This clonotype was recorded many times. The V call is TRBV4-3, the J call TRBJ2-4; 8 nucleotides agree with TRBD1. The CDR3 has 17 residues. The V gene's germline CDR1 is LGHNA and CDR2 YSLEER. J was trimmed by 1 base and V by 0 bases; bases with no gene match: 5. This chain's CDR3 is CASSQDFTGGAKNIQYF. The CDR3 DNA sequence: TGCGCCAGCAGCCAAGATTTTACAGGGGGGGCCAAAAACATTCAGTACTTC.

The chain links TRBV7-9 to TRBJ2-7, with TRBD2 matching over 8 bases. Trimming at V came to 4 bases and at J to 3 bases, leaving 8 bases not matched to a gene. This CDR3 spans 15 amino acids. In germline, CDR1 is SEHNR, CDR2 FQNEAQ (reference sequence). This CDR3 reads CASSSRRAGDYEQYF. CDR3 DNA sequence: TGTGCCAGCAGCTCCCGACGAGCGGGGGACTACGAGCAGTACTTC.

CDR3 sequence (DNA): TGTGCCAGCAGCTTAGTGGGCAAGGGTACCCAGTATTTT. This gives the protein CASSLVGKGTQYF. J is TRBJ1-5 and V is TRBV7-2; D not certain. The last part of the DNA fits TRBJ2-3 better; the J call may be wrong. The CDR3 extends over 13 amino acids. CDR1 and CDR2 (germline): SGHTA, FQGNSA.

This chain links TRBV5-5 with TRBJ1-4, with D unclear. There are 13 residues in the CDR3. Germline CDR1 SGHKS, CDR2 YYEKEE (reference sequence). Trimming removed 2 bases from V and 8 bases from J, with 10 bases in between. The CDR3 protein is CASSLSQGEKLFF. Written as DNA, the CDR3 is TGTGCCAGCAGCTTATCACAAGGGGAAAAACTGTTTTTT. Looking up the rest from reference TRBV5-5 and TRBJ1-4 gives the full variable domain: DAGVTQSPTHLIKTRGQQVTLRCSPISGHKSVSWYQQVLGQGPQFIFQYYEKEERGRGNFPDRFSARQFPNYSSELNVNALLLGDSALYLCASSLSQGEKLFFGSGTQLSVL.

The rearrangement uses TRBV4-3 and TRBJ2-7; D is unresolved. The CDR3 covers 14 residues. The germline V gene has CDR1 LGHNA and CDR2 YSLEER. Trimming cost V 0 bases and J 4 bases, with 10 bases left between them. Here the CDR3 reads CASSQEQSTYEQYF. The DNA for the CDR3 is TGCGCCAGCAGCCAAGAGCAGAGTACGTACGAGCAGTACTTC.

This clonotype was found many times. The rearrangement uses TRBV29-1 and TRBJ2-7; D unclear. CDR3 length: 11 residues. CDR1 and CDR2 (germline): SQVTM, ANQGSEA. Trimming removed 6 bases at V and 4 bases at J, with 10 bases between. The CDR3 nucleotides are TGCAGCGTACTAACCGATTACGAGCAGTACTTC. Residues: CSVLTDYEQYF.

This clonotype came up a few times. This rearrangement joins TRBV30 to TRBJ1-4, with TRBD1 matching 7 bases. Germline lookup yields CDR1 GTSNPN and CDR2 SVGIG (reference sequence). V shed 1 base and J 0 bases; nucleotides not matched to a gene: 5. CDR3 length equals 16 residues. CDR3 protein: CAWSAGQATTNEKLFF. CDR3 nucleotides: TGTGCCTGGAGTGCAGGACAGGCCACAACTAATGAAAAACTGTTTTTT.

This chain links TRBV20-1 with TRBJ2-7, with D perhaps assigned TRBD1 or TRBD2 (5 bases each). V was trimmed by 5 bases and J by 1 base, leaving 12 bases between them. CDR1 is DFQATT, CDR2 SNEGSKA, per germline (reference sequence). The CDR3 sequence is 13 residues long. CDR3 in DNA: TGCAGTGCTCGGGACGGATTTTCCTACGAGCAGTACTTC. It codes for CSARDGFSYEQYF.

This clonotype came up a few times. J is TRBJ1-2 and V is TRBV14, with D possibly matching TRBD1 (6 bases). The CDR3 length is 13 residues. Germline CDR1 SGHDN, CDR2 FVKESK. Trimming stripped 4 bases from V and 4 bases from J, with 10 bases between. This CDR3 reads CASSRGLSYGYTF. The DNA for the CDR3 is TGTGCCAGCAGCCGGGGGCTAAGCTATGGCTACACCTTC. The complete variable domain, with remaining parts taken from reference TRBV14 and TRBJ1-2, reads EAGVTQFPSHSVIEKGQTVTLRCDPISGHDNLYWYRRVMGKEIKFLLHFVKESKQDESGMPNNRFLAERTGGTYSTLKVQPAELEDSGVYFCASSRGLSYGYTFGSGTRLTVV.